The 26 T cell receptor beta chains reported below all come from one sample, sequenced in a study of shared clonotypes between healthy human individuals. The repertoire was sequenced with immunoSEQ multiplex PCR; TCRdb's copy has only in-frame clones and lacks some. Of 450,000 to 550,000 clones listed, approximately 79% were seen once; the top ten hold 10% to 15%. Specimen: PBMCs. Receptors were obtained from a woman aged 40-49 years in good health. Some clones in this sample may be carry-over from other donors' samples.

This chain uses TRBV19 with TRBJ1-5; tentative D call: TRBD1 (5 bases). The CDR3 spans 15 residues. Trimming pared 5 bases from V and 3 bases from J, leaving 14 bases between. Germline V gives CDR1 LNHDA, CDR2 SQIVND (reference sequence). The CDR3 nucleotides read TGTGCCAGTAGTTCAATTGGGGCCTCCAATCAGCCCCAGCATTTT. As protein: CASSSIGASNQPQHF.

The genes are TRBV15 and TRBJ2-1; possibly TRBD2 for D (6 bases). V was trimmed by 0 bases and J by 1 base, leaving 7 bases between them. This CDR3 spans 15 amino acids. Looked up from germline, CDR1 is LNHNV and CDR2 is YYDKDF (reference sequence). DNA of the CDR3: TGTGCCACCAGCAGAGAAGGAGGGTCCTACAATGAGCAGTTCTTC. It codes for CATSREGGSYNEQFF.

The chain is built from TRBV18 and TRBJ2-1, with 12 bases lining up with TRBD2. Germline V gives CDR1 KGHSH, CDR2 LQKENI. The CDR3 has 15 residues. The J segment lost 8 bases and the V segment lost 3 bases, leaving 5 bases of the junction unmatched. CDR3 nucleotides: TGTGCCAGCTCACCCGGGACTAGCGGGTCCTATGAGCAGTTCTTC. It is translated as CASSPGTSGSYEQFF.

This chain uses TRBV7-2 with TRBJ2-7, with TRBD2 matching over 9 bases. CDR3 size: 15 residues. Germline CDR1 SGHTA, CDR2 FQGNSA. Losses at the gene ends were 5 bases for V and 2 bases for J; bases not matched to a gene: 7. The CDR3 DNA sequence: TGTGCCAGCAGCCCGGGACTAGCAGAAGCCTACGAGCAGTACTTC. This translates into CASSPGLAEAYEQYF.

The gene calls are TRBV18 and TRBJ2-5, with D unclear. Germline CDR1 is KGHSH and CDR2 is LQKENI. CDR3 length equals 15 residues. V shed 0 bases and J shed 2 bases, with 10 bases lying between them. The CDR3 sequence is CASSPPGRKQETQYF. CDR3 nucleotide sequence: TGTGCCAGCTCACCACCGGGCAGAAAACAAGAGACCCAGTACTTC.

The V and J genes are TRBV20-1 and TRBJ2-1; D gene unclear. Germline V CDR1 and CDR2: DFQATT, SNEGSKA (reference sequence). V dropped 3 bases and J dropped 9 bases, with 6 bases sitting between them. The CDR3 consists of 10 residues. In DNA form, the CDR3 reads TGCAGTGCTAGGGCCGGTGAGCAGTTCTTC. It encodes CSARAGEQFF.

The gene calls are TRBV29-1 and TRBJ2-1, with 8 bases identical to TRBD2. The CDR3 loop spans 14 amino acids. Germline assignment: CDR1 SQVTM and CDR2 ANQGSEA. J was trimmed by 4 bases and V by 7 bases; bases with no gene match: 9. The CDR3 region has the DNA TGCAGCGCCGAGGGACTAGGGGATTACAATGAGCAGTTCTTC. Its translation is CSAEGLGDYNEQFF.

The rearrangement uses TRBV19 and TRBJ2-3; tentatively, D is TRBD2 (6 bases). Per germline, CDR1 LNHDA and CDR2 SQIVND (reference sequence). With 4 bases removed from V and 0 bases from J, the gap between germline ends came to 8 bases. This CDR3 has 14 amino acids. The CDR3 here is CASSKGGSTDTQYF. Here the CDR3 DNA reads TGTGCCAGTAGTAAAGGAGGGAGCACAGATACGCAGTATTTT.

The rearrangement uses TRBV27 and TRBJ1-2, with D possibly being TRBD1 (6 bases). Germline CDR1 reads MNHEY; CDR2 reads SMNVEV (reference sequence). V was trimmed by 11 bases and J by 6 bases, leaving 19 bases between them. The CDR3 extends over 13 amino acids. CDR3 sequence reads: CAARGGIRDGYTF. For the CDR3, the DNA is TGTGCCGCAAGGGGGGGGATAAGAGATGGCTACACCTTC.

The chain is built from TRBV15 and TRBJ2-3; D ambiguous. There are 15 residues in the CDR3. From germline, CDR1 is LNHNV and CDR2 YYDKDF (reference sequence). Trimming cost V 1 base and J 6 bases, with 14 bases left between them. CDR3 coding DNA: TGTGCCACCAGCAGAGGCTACACCCTCGGGGATACGCAGTATTTT. Protein product: CATSRGYTLGDTQYF.

The rearrangement links TRBV7-7 to TRBJ2-7; possible D gene TRBD1, 5 bases. Germline V gives CDR1 SSHAT, CDR2 FNYEAQ (reference sequence). Between the trimmed V and J ends, which lost 3 bases and 6 bases, there was a span of 12 bases. The CDR3 runs to 13 residues. The CDR3 DNA sequence: TGTGCCAGCAGCTTGGACATACGGGCCGAGCAGTACTTC. This codes for CASSLDIRAEQYF.

This sequence joins TRBV5-8 and TRBJ2-7, with no clear D. Trimming removed 7 bases from V and 0 bases from J, with 11 bases in between. CDR3 size: 13 residues. Germline loops: CDR1 SGHTS, CDR2 YDEGEE. The CDR3 DNA follows: TGTGCCAGCGCCTTCCAGAGCTCCTACGAGCAGTACTTC. Protein product: CASAFQSSYEQYF.

The chain is built from TRBV6-5 and TRBJ1-5; D remains ambiguous. This CDR3 comprises 15 residues. Germline V gives CDR1 MNHEY, CDR2 SVGAGI. V gave up 10 bases and J gave up 4 bases, with 20 bases separating them. CDR3 nucleotides: TGTGCCAATCGTTCTTGGCAGCCTATGAATCAGCCCCAGCATTTT. Protein product: CANRSWQPMNQPQHF.

As to this clone: This may be a read error, as it is one base from a much larger clone. The chain is built from TRBV6-6 and TRBJ2-2, with unresolved D. V was trimmed by 6 bases and J by 0 bases, leaving 5 bases between them. Germline V lookup: CDR1 MNHNY, CDR2 SVGAGI (reference sequence). This CDR3 region has 13 residues. In DNA, the CDR3 is TGTGCCAGCAGCGGAGCGAACACCGGGGAGCTGTTTTTT. Its translation: CASSGANTGELFF.

The table lists this clone with a count of one. This chain joins TRBV30 and TRBJ2-1; D may be TRBD2 (5 bases). V was pared by 4 bases and J by 6 bases, with 16 bases between. The germline gives CDR1 GTSNPN, CDR2 SVGIG (reference sequence). The CDR3 runs to 14 residues. CDR3 nucleotides: TGTGCCTGGAAAGTCCGAGATCGGGGCAATGAGCAGTTCTTC. Protein product: CAWKVRDRGNEQFF.

The V call is TRBV20-1, the J call TRBJ2-3, with unresolved D. The germline V and J ends were trimmed by 7 bases and 5 bases, with 10 bases remaining between them. The CDR3 has 11 amino acids. Germline-derived CDR1 and CDR2 are DFQATT and SNEGSKA (reference sequence). CDR3 sequence (DNA): TGCAGTGAGAAAAGACAAGATACGCAGTATTTT. Protein: CSEKRQDTQYF.

With respect to this clone: A far larger clone is a single base away, which makes a read error likely. The genes are TRBV25-1 and TRBJ2-7, with 7 bases fitting TRBD2. CDR3 length: 13 residues. Germline assignment: CDR1 MGHDK and CDR2 SYGVNS. With 3 bases clipped from V and 2 bases from J, the junction kept 1 base outside the gene matches. The CDR3 spells CASSEGGAYEQYF. CDR3 bases: TGTGCCAGCAGTGAGGGAGGGGCCTACGAGCAGTACTTC.

This clone was recorded a few times. The chain is built from TRBV27 and TRBJ2-1; TRBD2 agrees at 10 bases. V trimming: 6 bases; J trimming: 2 bases; junction bases outside the gene matches: 7. The CDR3 sequence is 16 residues long. Germline assignment: CDR1 MNHEY and CDR2 SMNVEV (reference sequence). CDR3 in amino acids: CASRDLAGEAYNEQFF. In DNA form, the CDR3 reads TGTGCCAGCAGGGATCTAGCGGGAGAGGCCTACAATGAGCAGTTCTTC.

In DNA, the CDR3 is TGCGCCAGCAGCCAACCAGGGACAGTACCCTACGAGCAGTACTTC. Protein product: CASSQPGTVPYEQYF. The chain uses TRBV4-1 and TRBJ2-7, with 7 bases matching TRBD1. The CDR3 has 15 amino acids. Germline trimming cut 2 bases from V and 2 bases from J; bases unmatched to any gene: 6. Germline V CDR1 and CDR2: MGHRA, YSYEKL.

The chain employs TRBV5-1 and TRBJ2-1; D unresolved. This CDR3 contains 12 residues. Trimming pared 1 base from V and 7 bases from J, leaving 6 bases between. Germline CDR1 is SGHRS and CDR2 is YFSETQ. In nucleotides, the CDR3 is TGCGCCAGCAGCTTGTATGGAAATGAGCAGTTCTTC. Translating gives CASSLYGNEQFF. Together with reference TRBV5-1 and TRBJ2-1, the CDR3 gives the full variable domain: KAGVTQTPRYLIKTRGQQVTLSCSPISGHRSVSWYQQTPGQGLQFLFEYFSETQRNKGNFPGRFSGRQFSNSRSEMNVSTLELGDSALYLCASSLYGNEQFFGPGTRLTVL.

There are a few counts of this clone. The genes are TRBV9 and TRBJ2-1; maybe TRBD2 (5 bases). The CDR3 length is 16 residues. The V end was cut by 2 bases, the J end by 1 base, with 13 bases between. Germline CDR1 is SGDLS and CDR2 is YYNGEE. In DNA form, the CDR3 reads TGTGCCAGCAGCGTCTTACGAGGGCCATCCTACAATGAGCAGTTCTTC. It codes for CASSVLRGPSYNEQFF.

V and J are TRBV9 and TRBJ1-1, with D hard to call. This CDR3 has 14 residues. Germline V CDR1 and CDR2: SGDLS, YYNGEE. V shed 0 bases and J shed 0 bases, with 6 bases lying between them. CDR3 in DNA: TGTGCCAGCAGCGTAGACACCCTGAACACTGAAGCTTTCTTT. It yields the protein CASSVDTLNTEAFF.

The chain is built from TRBV18 and TRBJ2-1, with D possibly matching TRBD2 (5 bases). Trimming took off 6 bases at V and 8 bases at J, with 20 bases between the two ends. The CDR3 is 15 residues long. Per germline, CDR1 KGHSH and CDR2 LQKENI. The chain's CDR3 is CASSPGGGLFYEQFF. DNA of the CDR3: TGTGCCAGCTCCCCGGGTGGCGGACTCTTCTATGAGCAGTTCTTC.

The genes are TRBV29-1 and TRBJ2-1, with unresolved D. Trimming pared 7 bases from V and 7 bases from J, leaving 14 bases between. This CDR3 spans 12 amino acids. Per germline, CDR1 SQVTM and CDR2 ANQGSEA. The CDR3 nucleotides are TGCAGCGCCGTTAAATCAGATAATGAGCAGTTCTTC. Translation gives CSAVKSDNEQFF.

This clone occurred a few times. The DNA is left out, because the CDR3 cannot be placed on it with certainty; the CDR3 is given as TCRdb lists it. This chain connects TRBV7-2 to TRBJ2-2; the D call of TRBD2 is as the table states it, not checked on the DNA. CDR1 and CDR2 from the germline V gene are SGHTA and FQGNSA. The CDR3 is 13 residues long, ends included. CDR3 protein: CASSPLRAGELFF.

The J gene is TRBJ1-1, the V gene TRBV9, with 8 bases fitting TRBD1. This CDR3 contains 16 residues. CDR1 and CDR2 (germline): SGDLS, YYNGEE. The junction had 6 bases not matched to a gene; V was cut back by 1 base and J by 1 base. As DNA, the CDR3 is TGTGCCAGCAGCGTAACCAGGGGGCCAGCGAACACTGAAGCTTTCTTT. As protein: CASSVTRGPANTEAFF.